This TCR beta chain emerged from a study of cytomegalovirus exposure and HLA in healthy donors. Germline V gives CDR1 MNHNY, CDR2 SVGAGI (reference sequence). CDR3 length equals 15 residues. Trimming took 2 bases from V and 2 from J, leaving 9 bases between them. This clone was seen a few times. Primers: 60 Vbeta forward and 13 Jbeta reverse. The assay was immunoSEQ multiplex PCR, and TCRdb's table has in-frame clones only and misses some. The sample shows roughly 150,000 clones, roughly 77% of them seen only once. The V and J genes are TRBV6-6 and TRBJ2-2; D might be TRBD1 (6 bases). The sequenced material came from PBMCs. The clonotype comes from a woman under 30 in good health and CMV-seronegative. CDR3 sequence: CASSYRTDNTGELFF. The CDR3 nucleotides read TGTGCCAGCAGTTACAGGACAGACAACACCGGGGAGCTGTTTTTT.